One and the same sample provided the 25 T cell receptor beta chains below, sequenced in a study of T cell responses to AZD1222 COVID-19 vaccine. TCRdb's copy holds only in-frame clones and misses some; the assay was immunoSEQ multiplex PCR. The data hold roughly 150,000 clones, with around 93% observed a single time. Sequencing used peripheral blood, obtained on day 0 of AZD1222 vaccination. The receptors originated from an adult in good health.

This chain uses TRBV5-6 with TRBJ2-3, with TRBD2 matching 11 bases. The junction had 2 bases not matched to a gene; V was cut back by 0 bases and J by 2 bases. CDR1 SGHDT and CDR2 YYEEEE come from the germline V gene. The CDR3 loop spans 16 amino acids. This chain's CDR3 is CASSLGLAGYTDTQYF. In DNA form, the CDR3 reads TGTGCCAGCAGCTTGGGACTAGCGGGGTACACAGATACGCAGTATTTT.

The J gene is TRBJ2-1, the V gene TRBV4-2, with 14 bases fitting TRBD2. This CDR3 is built from 17 residues. After removal of 4 bases from V and 8 bases from J, the junction contained 10 bases not matched to a gene. The V gene's germline CDR1 is LGHNA and CDR2 YNFKEQ. The CDR3, as DNA: TGTGCCAGCAGCCCGAGACTAGCGGGGGGGCTTTTGGATGAGCAGTTCTTC. Translated, it gives CASSPRLAGGLLDEQFF.

This chain joins TRBV5-5 and TRBJ1-1; weak D call: TRBD1 (5 bases). The germline V gene has CDR1 SGHKS and CDR2 YYEKEE (reference sequence). V dropped 1 base and J dropped 0 bases, with 19 bases sitting between them. CDR3 length equals 18 residues. CDR3 sequence (DNA): TGTGCCAGCAGCTTGTTCCTCCTCAGAGGGACGTTGAACACTGAAGCTTTCTTT. It codes for CASSLFLLRGTLNTEAFF.

The chain joins TRBV12-3 or TRBV12-4 to TRBJ2-7; no clear D. V dropped 8 bases and J dropped 4 bases, with 12 bases sitting between them. This CDR3 spans 12 amino acids. CDR3 in DNA: TGTGCCAGCCCGACTGACTCTTACGAGCAGTACTTC. This sequence encodes CASPTDSYEQYF.

CDR3 in DNA: TGTGCCAGCAGCCCGAGGGAGTTTTCACCCCTCCACTTT. It is translated as CASSPREFSPLHF. The chain combines TRBV5-8 with TRBJ1-6; D ambiguous. The germline CDR1 and CDR2 sequences are SGHTS and YDEGEE. V lost 4 bases and J 9 bases, leaving 11 bases between the germline ends. The CDR3 sequence is 13 residues long.

The chain joins TRBV5-6 to TRBJ1-4; 9 bases are a match to TRBD1. CDR1 and CDR2 from the germline V gene are SGHDT and YYEEEE. The trim removed 0 bases at V and 3 bases at J, leaving 9 bases unmatched. The CDR3 length is 18 residues. For the CDR3, the DNA is TGTGCCAGCAGCTTGGTACGGGACAGGGCTAGCTCTAATGAAAAACTGTTTTTT. Translated: CASSLVRDRASSNEKLFF.

The chain uses TRBV5-6 and TRBJ1-4; D gene uncertain. The germline gives CDR1 SGHDT, CDR2 YYEEEE. This CDR3 spans 17 amino acids. Trimming stripped 0 bases from V and 5 bases from J, with 17 bases between. In DNA form, the CDR3 reads TGTGCCAGCAGCTTGGGGTATGCGGCTATTGGGAATGAAAAACTGTTTTTT. Amino acid sequence: CASSLGYAAIGNEKLFF. Full variable domain (outside the CDR3, taken from reference TRBV5-6 and TRBJ1-4): DAGVTQSPTHLIKTRGQQVTLRCSPKSGHDTVSWYQQALGQGPQFIFQYYEEEERQRGNFPDRFSGHQFPNYSSELNVNALLLGDSALYLCASSLGYAAIGNEKLFFGSGTQLSVL.

The CDR3 sequence is CASSQLAGGPGELFF. In DNA form, the CDR3 reads TGTGCCAGCAGCCAACTAGCGGGAGGCCCCGGGGAGCTGTTTTTT. The chain links TRBV7-7 to TRBJ2-2; 12 bases line up with TRBD2. The CDR3 totals 15 residues. V lost 5 bases to trimming and J lost 6 bases; unmatched junction nucleotides: 4. CDR1 SSHAT and CDR2 FNYEAQ come from the germline V gene (reference sequence).

This clone was recorded only once. The genes are TRBV19 and TRBJ2-6; D is possibly TRBD2 (6 bases). The CDR3 runs 15 residues. Germline V gene sequence: CDR1 LNHDA, CDR2 SQIVND (reference sequence). V was shortened by 5 bases and J by 3 bases, with 11 bases between the two germline ends. CDR3 nucleotides: TGTGCCAGTAGTCCCACCGGGGGTGGGGCCAACGTCCTGACTTTC. This codes for CASSPTGGGANVLTF. Using reference TRBV19 and TRBJ2-6 for the parts outside the CDR3, the full variable domain is DGGITQSPKYLFRKEGQNVTLSCEQNLNHDAMYWYRQDPGQGLRLIYYSQIVNDFQKGDIAEGYSVSREKKESFPLTVTSAQKNPTAFYLCASSPTGGGANVLTFGAGSRLTVL.

The DNA for the CDR3 is TGTGCCAGTAAGATCGGAAATGGGGGCTACACCTTC. This translates into CASKIGNGGYTF. The chain is built from TRBV19 and TRBJ1-2, with no clear D. The germline gives CDR1 LNHDA, CDR2 SQIVND (reference sequence). The CDR3 loop spans 12 amino acids. Trimming pared 7 bases from V and 8 bases from J, leaving 14 bases between.

The chain is built from TRBV30 and TRBJ2-3, with D perhaps TRBD1 (6 bases). The CDR3 contains 14 residues. Trimming stripped 5 bases from V and 1 base from J, with 13 bases between. The germline gives CDR1 GTSNPN, CDR2 SVGIG (reference sequence). The CDR3 region is CAWGRQAGTDTQYF. DNA of the CDR3: TGTGCCTGGGGTAGACAGGCGGGCACAGATACGCAGTATTTT.

This chain joins TRBV6-1 and TRBJ1-4; 10 bases align to TRBD1. The CDR3 sequence is 15 residues long. V was pared by 0 bases and J by 8 bases, with 3 bases of the junction left unmatched. From germline, CDR1 is MNHNS and CDR2 SASEGT. For the CDR3, the DNA is TGTGCCAGCAGTGAAGCGACAGGGGGCGCAGAAAAACTGTTTTTT. Its protein is CASSEATGGAEKLFF.

Written as DNA, the CDR3 is TGTGCCAGCAGCTCCGGAATGAACACTGAAGCTTTCTTT. As protein: CASSSGMNTEAFF. The rearrangement uses TRBV7-2 and TRBJ1-1; the D is unclear. Germline V gene sequence: CDR1 SGHTA, CDR2 FQGNSA. The CDR3 runs 13 residues. With 4 bases removed from V and 0 bases from J, the gap between germline ends came to 6 bases. Full variable domain (remainder filled in from reference TRBV7-2 and TRBJ1-1): GAGVSQSPSNKVTEKGKDVELRCDPISGHTALYWYRQSLGQGLEFLIYFQGNSAPDKSGLPSDRFSAERTGGSVSTLTIQRTQQEDSAVYLCASSSGMNTEAFFGQGTRLTVV.

This clone has a single count. This rearrangement joins TRBV5-4 to TRBJ2-5, with D possibly TRBD2 on 6 matching bases. Trimming cost V 5 bases and J 2 bases, with 16 bases left between them. This CDR3 has 15 amino acids. Germline V gene sequence: CDR1 SGHNT, CDR2 YYREEE (reference sequence). This CDR3 is CASRIRLGGQETQYF. Here the CDR3 DNA reads TGTGCCAGCAGAATCCGACTAGGAGGTCAAGAGACCCAGTACTTC.

The V and J genes are TRBV3-1 (or the pseudogene TRBV3-2) and TRBJ2-3, with 10 nucleotides matching TRBD2. CDR1 is LGHDT and CDR2 is YNNKEL in the germline V gene (reference sequence). The CDR3 length is 16 residues. Trimming took 4 bases from V and 6 from J; bases not matched to a gene: 10. The CDR3 sequence: CASSPRRERGGDTQYF. The CDR3 DNA reads TGTGCCAGCAGCCCCCGGCGGGAGCGGGGGGGGGATACGCAGTATTTT.

The chain employs TRBV18 and TRBJ2-2, with TRBD1 as a possible D gene (5 bases). The germline V gene encodes CDR1 KGHSH and CDR2 LQKENI. The CDR3 loop spans 14 amino acids. V lost 6 bases, J lost 3 bases, and 11 bases lay in between. CDR3 amino acids: CASSPARDTGELFF. CDR3 in DNA: TGTGCCAGCTCCCCAGCCAGGGACACCGGGGAGCTGTTTTTT.

The V gene is TRBV3-1 (or the pseudogene TRBV3-2), the J gene TRBJ1-6, with 8 positions matching TRBD1. Germline trimming cut 4 bases from V and 11 bases from J; bases unmatched to any gene: 10. The CDR3 spans 15 residues. In germline, CDR1 is LGHDT, CDR2 YNNKEL (reference sequence). The CDR3 DNA is TGTGCCAGCAGCCTAATTCAGGGGGCGCGGGCACCCCTCCACTTT. It translates to CASSLIQGARAPLHF.

The gene calls are TRBV12-3 or TRBV12-4 and TRBJ2-7; 9 nucleotides line up with TRBD1. The CDR3 is 13 amino acids. Losses at the gene ends were 3 bases for V and 9 bases for J; bases not matched to a gene: 6. The CDR3 here is CASSFGGQGRQYF. The DNA for the CDR3 is TGTGCCAGCAGTTTTGGAGGACAGGGGCGGCAGTACTTC.

The chain joins TRBV10-3 to TRBJ1-1, with D perhaps matching TRBD1 (5 bases). Trimming left V 2 bases short and J 2 bases short, with 15 bases between. Germline V gene lookup returns CDR1 ENHRY and CDR2 SYGVKD. This CDR3 has 16 amino acids. In DNA form, the CDR3 reads TGTGCCATCAGTGAGGGAACAGGATCTCCTAACACTGAAGCTTTCTTT. This codes for CAISEGTGSPNTEAFF.

CDR3 region: CASRPESAPDNSPLHF. In DNA form, the CDR3 reads TGTGCCAGCAGACCCGAGTCCGCGCCGGATAATTCACCCCTCCACTTT. The J gene is TRBJ1-6, the V gene TRBV3-1 (or the pseudogene TRBV3-2); D is ambiguous. This CDR3 contains 16 residues. Trimming cost V 6 bases and J 5 bases, with 17 bases left between them. The germline gives CDR1 LGHDT, CDR2 YNNKEL (reference sequence).

The chain employs TRBV3-1 (or the pseudogene TRBV3-2) and TRBJ2-7; 7 positions match TRBD1. The CDR3 spans 17 residues. Germline V gene data show CDR1 as LGHDT and CDR2 as YNNKEL (reference sequence). V lost 2 bases and J lost 1; bases outside the gene matches: 11. The CDR3 is CASSQRTGATGSYEQYF. In DNA form, the CDR3 reads TGTGCCAGCAGCCAACGGACAGGAGCGACTGGATCCTACGAGCAGTACTTC.

This CDR3 reads CASSPGTSGSYTQYF. The CDR3 nucleotides are TGTGCCAGCAGCCCCGGGACGAGCGGGAGTTATACGCAGTATTTT. The J gene is TRBJ2-3, the V gene TRBV7-7, with 8 bases matching TRBD2. Germline CDR1 is SSHAT and CDR2 is FNYEAQ (reference sequence). Trimming at V came to 5 bases and at J to 7 bases, leaving 11 bases not matched to a gene. This CDR3 has 15 amino acids.

The chain joins TRBV11-3 to TRBJ1-1; maybe TRBD1 (5 bases). V was shortened by 1 base and J by 9 bases, with 9 bases between the two germline ends. The CDR3 runs to 12 residues. Germline V gives CDR1 SGHNT, CDR2 YENEEA. For the CDR3, the DNA is TGTGCCAGCAGCTTAGGCTCAGGGCAAGCTTTCTTT. This sequence encodes CASSLGSGQAFF.

The V gene is TRBV2, the J gene TRBJ1-2; a weak D match, TRBD1 (6 bases). Germline assignment: CDR1 SNHLY and CDR2 FYNNEI. This CDR3 has 15 amino acids. V was cut by 4 bases and J by 1 base, with 13 bases left in between. Written as DNA, the CDR3 is TGTGCCAGCAGTGGGTTACAGGGTCTTAACTATGGCTACACCTTC. Its protein product is CASSGLQGLNYGYTF.

The CDR3 region has the DNA TGTGCCAGCAGCCCCAATAGGCTGGGGCAGCCCCAGCATTTT. Its protein product is CASSPNRLGQPQHF. The chain links TRBV7-8 to TRBJ1-5; D is ambiguous. The CDR3 has 14 amino acids. The V end lost 5 bases, the J end lost 7 bases, and 15 bases lay between the germline ends. CDR1 is SGHVS and CDR2 is FQNEAQ in the germline V gene.